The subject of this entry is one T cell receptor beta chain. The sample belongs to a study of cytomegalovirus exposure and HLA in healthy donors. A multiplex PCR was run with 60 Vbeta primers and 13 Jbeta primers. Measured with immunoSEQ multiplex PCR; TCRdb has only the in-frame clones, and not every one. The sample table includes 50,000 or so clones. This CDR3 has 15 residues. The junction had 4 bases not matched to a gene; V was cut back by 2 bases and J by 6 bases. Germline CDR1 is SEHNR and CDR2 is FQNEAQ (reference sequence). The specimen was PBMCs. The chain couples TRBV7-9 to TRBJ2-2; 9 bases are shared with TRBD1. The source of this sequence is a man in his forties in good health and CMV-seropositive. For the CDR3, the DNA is TGTGCCAGCAGCTTATCGGGACAGGGCTCCGGGGAGCTGTTTTTT. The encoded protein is CASSLSGQGSGELFF.